The present entry profiles one TCR beta chain with its context. Libraries were prepared by immunoSEQ multiplex PCR; TCRdb keeps only in-frame clonotypes and omits some of them. The profile shows about 21,000 clones, roughly 84% of them singletons. This entry comes from a study of control samples from healthy donors and cancer patients. This CDR3 has 18 amino acids. Deletions cut 1 base from V and 0 bases from J, with 17 bases between. CDR1 is LGHDT and CDR2 is YNNKEL in the germline V gene (reference sequence). The sample was PBMCs. This receptor was identified in a man aged 60-69 years with colorectal cancer. The chain joins TRBV3-1 (or the pseudogene TRBV3-2) to TRBJ2-3; possible D gene TRBD2, 5 bases. CDR3 protein: CASSQGVGAGASTDTQYF. The CDR3 region has the DNA TGTGCCAGCAGCCAAGGGGTGGGCGCGGGCGCTAGCACAGATACGCAGTATTTT.